The 3 T cell receptor beta chains below all came from one sample that was sequenced in a study of blood T cells in healthy people across ages. Primers used in a second PCR of roughly 7 to 12 cycles were a sample-barcoded 5' primer and a J-beta primer mix. Each CDR3 protein gets one entry after TCRdb re-called the 5' RACE reads with MiXCR. Of 750,000 to 850,000 distinct CDR3 sequences listed, about 25% are singletons. These sequences were also reported in another study, on T cells of mothers and their children.

Sequencing used blood. The receptors were sampled from a boy aged 10-17 years in good health.

The chain combines TRBV20-1 with TRBJ1-2, with a possible D match to TRBD1 (5 bases). CDR3 length: 11 residues. The V gene's germline CDR1 is DFQATT and CDR2 SNEGSKA (reference sequence). Trimming shortened V by 6 bases and J by 5 bases, and 10 bases separated the two germline ends. CDR3 sequence reads: CSAMGGYGYTF. Written as DNA, the CDR3 is TGCAGTGCCATGGGGGGGTATGGCTACACCTTC.

This clonotype has more than one count but fewer than ten. A junction end diverges from the germline sequence, so it may reflect a read error. The rearrangement joins TRBV2 to TRBJ1-4; 7 nucleotides line up with TRBD1. Germline loops: CDR1 SNHLY, CDR2 FYNNEI. The CDR3 runs 12 residues. CDR3 region: CATEGANGKLFF. The CDR3, as DNA: TGTGCCACGGAGGGGGCGAATGGAAAACTGTTTTTT. Full variable domain (missing parts from reference TRBV2 and TRBJ1-4): EPEVTQTPSHQVTQMGQEVILRCVPISNHLYFYWYRQILGQKVEFLVSFYNNEISEKSEIFDDQFSVERPDGSNFTLKIRSTKLEDSAMYFCATEGANGKLFFGSGTQLSVL.

The rearrangement joins TRBV4-1 to TRBJ2-3; TRBD1 aligns across 7 bases. This CDR3 is built from 15 residues. The V gene end was trimmed by 4 bases and the J gene end by 4 bases; junction bases not matched to a gene: 8. Germline V lookup: CDR1 MGHRA, CDR2 YSYEKL. CDR3 sequence reads: CASSRKGAVADTQYF. The CDR3 DNA sequence: TGCGCCAGCAGCCGAAAGGGGGCCGTCGCAGATACGCAGTATTTT.